These T cell receptor beta chains were read from a single sample in a study of T cell responses to AZD1222 COVID-19 vaccine. Assay: immunoSEQ multiplex PCR; the TCRdb copy retains only in-frame clones and omits some. The repertoire holds more than 110,000 clones, about 93% seen once, with about 9% in the top ten. The sequenced sample was peripheral blood, obtained on day 0 of AZD1222 vaccination. The receptors come from an adult in good health. Both conserved end residues are part of each CDR3. A D gene is named only where the DNA matches it firmly. Rows give clone size only sometimes, using once, few, many, or a class for an expanded clone.

J gene	V gene	clone size	D gene	CDR3 protein	CDR3 DNA
TRBJ1-2	TRBV24-1	once	-	CATSEGARHGYTF	TGTGCCACCAGTGAAGGGGCGCGACATGGCTACACCTTC
TRBJ2-5	TRBV19	few	-	CASSIAGETQYF	TGTGCCAGTAGTATAGCGGGGGAGACCCAGTACTTC
TRBJ1-3	TRBV9	-	TRBD1	CASSTGETGEFGNTIYF	TGTGCCAGCAGCACCGGAGAGACAGGGGAGTTTGGAAACACCATATATTTT
TRBJ1-1	TRBV29-1	-	-	CSVVRGRDTEAFF	TGCAGCGTTGTTCGGGGCCGGGACACTGAAGCTTTCTTT
TRBJ2-7	TRBV27	-	-	CASSSNSYEQYF	TGTGCCAGCAGTTCCAACTCCTACGAGCAGTACTTC
TRBJ1-6	TRBV6-5	-	-	CASRRQESPLHF	TGTGCCAGCAGACGACAGGAATCACCCCTCCACTTT
TRBJ2-7	TRBV5-1	-	-	CASSLGGSNEQYF	TGCGCCAGCAGCTTGGGGGGATCAAACGAGCAGTACTTC
TRBJ1-5	TRBV7-2	-	-	CASSLVEQPQHF	TGTGCCAGCAGCTTAGTTGAGCAGCCCCAGCATTTT
TRBJ2-3	TRBV9	-	-	CASSVGTVASTDTQYF	TGTGCCAGCAGCGTAGGTACCGTAGCTAGCACAGATACGCAGTATTTT
TRBJ1-6	TRBV3-1/TRBV3-2	-	TRBD1	CASRPGQGDSPLHF	TGTGCCAGCAGGCCTGGACAGGGGGATTCACCCCTCCACTTT
TRBJ2-5	TRBV18	-	-	CASSVRQEETQYF	TGTGCCAGCTCCGTCCGACAGGAAGAGACCCAGTACTTC
TRBJ1-5	TRBV19	-	TRBD1	CASTYDRDGNQPQHF	TGTGCCAGTACTTACGACAGGGACGGCAATCAGCCCCAGCATTTT
TRBJ1-1	TRBV5-4	-	TRBD1	CASSLGGQGSTEAFF	TGTGCCAGCAGCTTGGGGGGACAGGGATCGACTGAAGCTTTCTTT
TRBJ1-5	TRBV21-1	-	-	CASSKSGRSNQPQHF	TGTGCCAGCAGCAAGTCCGGGAGATCAAATCAGCCCCAGCATTTT
TRBJ1-2	TRBV18	-	-	CASSPVHRAPGGYTF	TGTGCCAGCTCGCCGGTACACCGGGCGCCGGGTGGCTACACCTTC
TRBJ2-3	TRBV18	-	-	CASSTRGATDTQYF	TGTGCCAGCTCAACCCGAGGCGCCACAGATACGCAGTATTTT
TRBJ2-1	TRBV11-2	-	TRBD2	CASSFPAGYNEQFF	TGTGCCAGCAGCTTCCCAGCGGGGTACAATGAGCAGTTCTTC
TRBJ2-3	TRBV7-9	-	-	CASSLAVGGPADTQYF	TGTGCCAGCAGCTTAGCGGTGGGGGGACCCGCAGATACGCAGTATTTT
TRBJ1-2	TRBV4-1	once	-	CASSQGGVGYTF	TGCGCCAGCAGCCAAGGTGGGGTTGGCTACACCTTC
TRBJ1-2	TRBV2	-	TRBD1	CASRESETGHTF	TGTGCCAGCAGGGAATCCGAGACAGGGCACACCTTC
TRBJ1-5	TRBV6-6	once	-	CASTERGVFQPQHF	TGTGCCAGCACCGAGAGGGGGGTGTTTCAGCCCCAGCATTTT
TRBJ1-1	TRBV2	once	-	CASTGQLNTEAFF	TGTGCCAGCACAGGACAGTTGAACACTGAAGCTTTCTTT
TRBJ1-1	TRBV14	-	-	CASSLGSANTEAFF	TGTGCCAGCAGCCTCGGATCAGCTAACACTGAAGCTTTCTTT
TRBJ2-5	TRBV18	once	-	CASSQGGMETQYF	TGTGCCAGCTCACAGGGCGGTATGGAGACCCAGTACTTC
TRBJ1-6	TRBV4-2	-	TRBD1	CASSQASDRADSPLHF	TGTGCCAGCAGCCAAGCCTCCGACAGGGCGGATTCACCCCTCCACTTT
TRBJ1-1	TRBV27	-	-	CASSPLGGDTEAFF	TGTGCCAGCAGCCCCTTAGGGGGGGACACTGAAGCTTTCTTT
TRBJ1-4	TRBV19	-	-	CASTRQSSTNEKLFF	TGTGCCAGTACCAGACAGTCCTCAACTAATGAAAAACTGTTTTTT
TRBJ2-7	TRBV6-6	-	-	CASSYSAAGTYEQYF	TGTGCCAGCAGTTACTCAGCCGCAGGCACCTACGAGCAGTACTTC
TRBJ1-5	TRBV6-5	-	-	CASSYSGRHQPQHF	TGTGCCAGCAGTTACTCGGGTCGGCATCAGCCCCAGCATTTT
TRBJ1-5	TRBV19	-	TRBD1	CASTRQGARRNQPQHF	TGTGCCAGTACCCGACAGGGGGCGCGGCGCAATCAGCCCCAGCATTTT
TRBJ2-7	TRBV6-6	-	TRBD1	CASSYLHGTDFFEQYF	TGTGCCAGCAGTTACTTGCACGGGACAGATTTTTTCGAGCAGTACTTC
TRBJ1-5	TRBV6-1	-	-	CASSDKGWYDQPQHF	TGTGCCAGCAGTGATAAGGGATGGTACGATCAGCCCCAGCATTTT
TRBJ1-6	TRBV6-5	-	TRBD1	CASRRGTDTNSPLHF	TGTGCCAGCAGAAGGGGGACAGATACCAATTCACCCCTCCACTTT
TRBJ1-1	TRBV11-2	-	-	CASSLDLSGTEAFF	TGTGCCAGCAGCTTAGATCTGAGTGGGACTGAAGCTTTCTTT
TRBJ2-2	TRBV5-8	-	-	CASTWYEGRNSGELFF	TGTGCCAGCACCTGGTATGAGGGCCGTAATTCCGGGGAGCTGTTTTTT
TRBJ2-7	TRBV6-5	-	-	CASSPHRQTYEQYF	TGTGCCAGTTCACCCCACAGACAAACCTACGAGCAGTACTTC
TRBJ1-1	TRBV11-2	-	TRBD1	CASSSGGRWGWPNTEAFF	TGTGCCAGCAGCTCAGGGGGGCGGTGGGGCTGGCCGAACACTGAAGCTTTCTTT
TRBJ1-3	TRBV18	-	TRBD1	CASSPGTGAGNTIYF	TGTGCCAGCTCACCAGGGACAGGGGCTGGAAACACCATATATTTT
TRBJ1-1	TRBV12-3/TRBV12-4	-	-	CASGRQLNTEAFF	TGTGCCAGCGGACGACAGCTAAACACTGAAGCTTTCTTT
TRBJ2-1	TRBV3-1/TRBV3-2	-	-	CASSPTGRWIGSNEQFF	TGTGCCAGCAGCCCGACAGGGAGGTGGATTGGGTCCAATGAGCAGTTCTTC
TRBJ2-7	TRBV12-3/TRBV12-4	-	-	CASSYRYEQYF	TGTGCCAGCAGTTACAGGTACGAGCAGTACTTC
TRBJ1-2	TRBV4-1	once	-	CASSQHPISTKTGRLDGYTF	TGCGCCAGCAGCCAACACCCGATCTCGACGAAAACAGGGAGGTTGGATGGCTACACCTTC
TRBJ1-2	TRBV6-2/TRBV6-3	-	TRBD1	CASSMGQGRGYTF	TGTGCCAGCAGTATGGGACAGGGACGTGGCTACACCTTC
TRBJ1-4	TRBV6-1	-	-	CASSEAGTNEKLFF	TGTGCCAGCAGTGAGGCAGGGACAAATGAAAAACTGTTTTTT
TRBJ2-3	TRBV30	-	TRBD2	CAWSVGGGAGDTQYF	TGTGCCTGGAGTGTTGGCGGGGGGGCCGGAGATACGCAGTATTTT
TRBJ2-5	TRBV11-3	once	-	CASSLVADPQETQYF	TGTGCCAGCAGCTTAGTAGCGGACCCCCAAGAGACCCAGTACTTC